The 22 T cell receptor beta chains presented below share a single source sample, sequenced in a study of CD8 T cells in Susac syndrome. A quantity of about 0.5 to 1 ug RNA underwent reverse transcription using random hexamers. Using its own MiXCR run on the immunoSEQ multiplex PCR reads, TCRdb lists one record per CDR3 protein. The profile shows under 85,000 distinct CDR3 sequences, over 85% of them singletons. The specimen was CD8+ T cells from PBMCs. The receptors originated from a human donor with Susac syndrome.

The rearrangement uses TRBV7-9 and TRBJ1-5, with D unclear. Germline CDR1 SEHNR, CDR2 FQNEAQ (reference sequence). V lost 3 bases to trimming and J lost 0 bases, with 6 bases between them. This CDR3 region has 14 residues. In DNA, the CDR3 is TGTGCCAGCAGCTTCCAGGATAGCAATCAGCCCCAGCATTTT. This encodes CASSFQDSNQPQHF.

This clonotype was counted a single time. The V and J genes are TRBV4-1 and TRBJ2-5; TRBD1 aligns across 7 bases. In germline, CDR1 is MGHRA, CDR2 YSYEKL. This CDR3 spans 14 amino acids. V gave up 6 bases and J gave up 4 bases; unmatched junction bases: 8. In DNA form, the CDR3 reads TGCGCCAGCAGTCACGGGGACAGTCGAGAGACCCAGTACTTC. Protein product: CASSHGDSRETQYF.

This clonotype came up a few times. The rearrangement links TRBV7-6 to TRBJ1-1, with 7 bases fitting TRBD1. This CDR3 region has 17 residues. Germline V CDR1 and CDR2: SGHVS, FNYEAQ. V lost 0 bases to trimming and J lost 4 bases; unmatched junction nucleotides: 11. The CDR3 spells CASSLAPGQSLSTEAFF. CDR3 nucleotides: TGTGCCAGCAGCTTAGCACCGGGACAGAGCCTAAGCACTGAAGCTTTCTTT.

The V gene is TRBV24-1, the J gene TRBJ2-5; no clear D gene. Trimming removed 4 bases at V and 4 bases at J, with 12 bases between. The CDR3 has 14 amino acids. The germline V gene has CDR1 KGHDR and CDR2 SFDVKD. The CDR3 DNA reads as TGTGCCACCAGTGACCCGACCCAAGGAGAGACCCAGTACTTC. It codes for CATSDPTQGETQYF.

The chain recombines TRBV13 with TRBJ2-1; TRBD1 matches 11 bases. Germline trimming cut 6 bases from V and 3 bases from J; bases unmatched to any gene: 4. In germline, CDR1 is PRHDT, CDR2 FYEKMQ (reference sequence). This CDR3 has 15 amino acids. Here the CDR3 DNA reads TGTGCCAGCAGACCCGGGACAGGGGGCTACAATGAGCAGTTCTTC. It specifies CASRPGTGGYNEQFF.

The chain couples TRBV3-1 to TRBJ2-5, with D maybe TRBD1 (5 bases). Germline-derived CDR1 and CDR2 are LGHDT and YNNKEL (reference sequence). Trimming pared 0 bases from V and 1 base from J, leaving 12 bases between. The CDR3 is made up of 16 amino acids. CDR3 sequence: CASSQEVDSLQETQYF. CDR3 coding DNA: TGTGCCAGCAGCCAAGAGGTAGACAGCCTCCAAGAGACCCAGTACTTC.

The CDR3 loop is CASSFGSSGRYEQFF. DNA of the CDR3: TGTGCCAGCAGCTTTGGGTCTAGCGGGAGGTATGAGCAGTTCTTC. The rearrangement uses TRBV5-4 and TRBJ2-1; 11 bases are shared with TRBD2. V was clipped by 2 bases and J by 8 bases; unmatched bases: 6. The CDR3 totals 15 residues. Germline V gene lookup returns CDR1 SGHNT and CDR2 YYREEE (reference sequence).

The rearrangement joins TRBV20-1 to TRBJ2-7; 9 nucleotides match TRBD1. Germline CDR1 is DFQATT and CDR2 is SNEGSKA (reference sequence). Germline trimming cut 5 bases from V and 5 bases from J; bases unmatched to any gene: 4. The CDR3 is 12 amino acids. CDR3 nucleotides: TGCAGTGCTGGGACAGGGCAAGACGAGCAGTACTTC. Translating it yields CSAGTGQDEQYF.

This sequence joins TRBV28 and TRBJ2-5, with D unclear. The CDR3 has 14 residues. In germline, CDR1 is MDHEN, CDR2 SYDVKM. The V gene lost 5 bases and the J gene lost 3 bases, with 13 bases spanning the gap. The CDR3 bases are TGTGCCAGCAGTCCAGGTGCAGGAGAAGAGACCCAGTACTTC. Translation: CASSPGAGEETQYF.

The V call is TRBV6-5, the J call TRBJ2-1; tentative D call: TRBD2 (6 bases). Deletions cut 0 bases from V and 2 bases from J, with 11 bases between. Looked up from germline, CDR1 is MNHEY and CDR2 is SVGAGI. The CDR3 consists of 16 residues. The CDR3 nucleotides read TGTGCCAGCAGTTACTCCGGGACTCACACCTACAATGAGCAGTTCTTC. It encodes CASSYSGTHTYNEQFF.

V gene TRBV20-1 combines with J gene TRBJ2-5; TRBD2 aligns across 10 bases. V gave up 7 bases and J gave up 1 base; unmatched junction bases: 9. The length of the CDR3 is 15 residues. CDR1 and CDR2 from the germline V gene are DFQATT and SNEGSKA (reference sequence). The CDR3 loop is CSGGLAGVRQETQYF. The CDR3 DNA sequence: TGCAGTGGAGGGCTAGCGGGAGTACGCCAAGAGACCCAGTACTTC.

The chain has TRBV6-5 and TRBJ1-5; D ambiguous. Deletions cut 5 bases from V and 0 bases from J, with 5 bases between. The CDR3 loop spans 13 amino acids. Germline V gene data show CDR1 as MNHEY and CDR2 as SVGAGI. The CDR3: CASSRYSNQPQHF. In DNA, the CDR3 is TGTGCCAGCAGTCGTTATAGCAATCAGCCCCAGCATTTT.

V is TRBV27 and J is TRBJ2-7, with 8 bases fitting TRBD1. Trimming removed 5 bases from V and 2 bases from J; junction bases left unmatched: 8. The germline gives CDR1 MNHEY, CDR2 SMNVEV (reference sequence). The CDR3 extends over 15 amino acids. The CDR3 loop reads CASSRSGTGTYEQYF. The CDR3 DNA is TGTGCCAGCAGTCGATCCGGGACAGGTACCTACGAGCAGTACTTC.

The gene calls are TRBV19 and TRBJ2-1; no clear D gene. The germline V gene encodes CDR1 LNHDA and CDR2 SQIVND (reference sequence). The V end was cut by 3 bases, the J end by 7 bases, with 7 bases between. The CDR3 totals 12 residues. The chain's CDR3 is CASSIWLNEQFF. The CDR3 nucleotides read TGTGCCAGTAGTATTTGGCTGAATGAGCAGTTCTTC.

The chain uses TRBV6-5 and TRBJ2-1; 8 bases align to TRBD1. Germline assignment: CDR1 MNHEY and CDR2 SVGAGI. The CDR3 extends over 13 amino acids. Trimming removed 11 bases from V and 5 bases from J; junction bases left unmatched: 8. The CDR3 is CAARDRWNNEQFF. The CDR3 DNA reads TGTGCCGCCAGGGACAGGTGGAACAATGAGCAGTTCTTC.

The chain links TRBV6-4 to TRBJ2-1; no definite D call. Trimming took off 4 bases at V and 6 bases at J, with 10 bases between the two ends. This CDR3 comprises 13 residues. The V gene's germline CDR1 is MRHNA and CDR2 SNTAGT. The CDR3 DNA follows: TGTGCCAGCAGTGTGGAACAGAGCAATGAGCAGTTCTTC. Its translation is CASSVEQSNEQFF.

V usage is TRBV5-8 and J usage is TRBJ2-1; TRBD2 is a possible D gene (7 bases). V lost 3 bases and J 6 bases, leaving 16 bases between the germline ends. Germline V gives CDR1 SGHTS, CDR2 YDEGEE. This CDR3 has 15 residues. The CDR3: CASSSGGQRANEQFF. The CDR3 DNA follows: TGTGCCAGCAGCTCGGGAGGACAGCGTGCCAATGAGCAGTTCTTC.

The CDR3 region has the DNA TGTGCCAGCAGCCCGGGGGACAGTGAAGCTTTCTTT. It is translated as CASSPGDSEAFF. This chain joins TRBV7-9 and TRBJ1-1, with TRBD1 identical over 7 bases. The CDR3 totals 12 residues. In germline, CDR1 is SEHNR, CDR2 FQNEAQ (reference sequence). J was trimmed by 7 bases and V by 5 bases; bases with no gene match: 4.

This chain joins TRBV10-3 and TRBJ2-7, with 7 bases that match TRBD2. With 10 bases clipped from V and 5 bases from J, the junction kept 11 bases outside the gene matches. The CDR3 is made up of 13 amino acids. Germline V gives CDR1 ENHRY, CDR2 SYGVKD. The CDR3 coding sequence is TGTGCCACCGTCAGGACTAGTAACAACGAGCAGTACTTC. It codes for CATVRTSNNEQYF.

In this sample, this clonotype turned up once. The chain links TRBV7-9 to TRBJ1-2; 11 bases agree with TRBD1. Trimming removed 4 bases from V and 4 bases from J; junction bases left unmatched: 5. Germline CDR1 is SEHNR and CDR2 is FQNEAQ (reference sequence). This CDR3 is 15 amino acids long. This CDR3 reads CASSYSGQGVYGYTF. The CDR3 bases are TGTGCCAGCAGCTATTCGGGACAGGGGGTCTATGGCTACACCTTC.

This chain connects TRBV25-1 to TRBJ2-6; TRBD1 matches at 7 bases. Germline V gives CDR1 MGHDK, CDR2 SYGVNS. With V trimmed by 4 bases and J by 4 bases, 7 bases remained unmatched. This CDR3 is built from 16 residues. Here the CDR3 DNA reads TGTGCCAGCAGTGGCTTTAGGGGGCCAGGGGCCAACGTCCTGACTTTC. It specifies CASSGFRGPGANVLTF.

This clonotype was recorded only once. CDR3 sequence: CASSPEAPSGSSYNEQFF. The CDR3 nucleotides are TGTGCCAGCAGCCCAGAGGCTCCTAGCGGGAGCTCCTACAATGAGCAGTTCTTC. This chain connects TRBV3-1 to TRBJ2-1, with TRBD2 matching over 10 bases. Germline loops: CDR1 LGHDT, CDR2 YNNKEL (reference sequence). J gave up 0 bases and V 4 bases, and 9 bases lay outside the gene matches. CDR3 size: 18 residues.